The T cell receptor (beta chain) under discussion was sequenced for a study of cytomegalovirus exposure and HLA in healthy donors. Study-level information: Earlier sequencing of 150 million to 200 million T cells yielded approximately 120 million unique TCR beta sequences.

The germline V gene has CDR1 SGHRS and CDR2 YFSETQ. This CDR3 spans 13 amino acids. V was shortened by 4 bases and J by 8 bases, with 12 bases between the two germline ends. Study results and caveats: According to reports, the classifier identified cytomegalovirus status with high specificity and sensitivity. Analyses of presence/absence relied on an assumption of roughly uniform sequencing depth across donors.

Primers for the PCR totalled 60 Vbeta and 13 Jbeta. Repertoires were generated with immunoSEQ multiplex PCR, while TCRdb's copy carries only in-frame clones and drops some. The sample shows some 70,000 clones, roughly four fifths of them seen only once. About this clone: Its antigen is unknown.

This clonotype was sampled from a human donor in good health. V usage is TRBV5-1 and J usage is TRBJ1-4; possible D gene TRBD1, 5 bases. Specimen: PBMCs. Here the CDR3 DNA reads TGCGCCAGCAGCACCCGACAGTTCGAAAAACTGTTTTTT. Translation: CASSTRQFEKLFF.